This T cell receptor (beta chain) came from a study of blood T cell repertoires in COVID-19. Profiling relied on immunoSEQ multiplex PCR, and the TCRdb table lists in-frame clones only, not all of them. The sample yields around 120,000 clones, about 80% seen once. Germline V gives CDR1 MRHNA, CDR2 SNTAGT. This CDR3 comprises 14 residues. V dropped 0 bases and J dropped 6 bases, with 8 bases sitting between them. This clone was detected a few times. Sequencing was carried out using peripheral blood. V and J are TRBV6-4 and TRBJ2-2; D possibly corresponds to TRBD1 (6 bases). The source is a man aged 40-49 years with active or convalescent COVID-19. Here the CDR3 reads CASSDSKGAGELFF. Written as DNA, the CDR3 is TGTGCCAGCAGTGACTCGAAGGGGGCCGGGGAGCTGTTTTTT.